The T cell receptor (beta chain) under discussion was sequenced for a study of control samples from healthy donors and cancer patients. Germline lookup yields CDR1 MNHEY and CDR2 SMNVEV (reference sequence). The CDR3 extends over 15 amino acids. V gave up 3 bases and J gave up 1 base, with 7 bases separating them. Assay used: immunoSEQ multiplex PCR; TCRdb lists only in-frame clones, some missing. The table shows 150,000 to 200,000 clones, with 75% to 95% occurring only once. Material for sequencing was blood. The J gene is TRBJ2-6, the V gene TRBV27; D may match TRBD1 or TRBD2 (5 bases each). The TCR was taken from a woman aged 30 to 39 in good health. The DNA for the CDR3 is TGTGCCAGCAGTTTTTGGGGGTCTGGGGCCAACGTCCTGACTTTC. It specifies CASSFWGSGANVLTF. Filled out from reference TRBV27 and TRBJ2-6, the complete variable domain reads EAQVTQNPRYLITVTGKKLTVTCSQNMNHEYMSWYRQDPGLGLRQIYYSMNVEVTDKGDVPEGYKVSRKEKRNFPLILESPSPNQTSLYFCASSFWGSGANVLTFGAGSRLTVL.